This TCR beta chain is drawn from a study of blood T cell repertoires in COVID-19. How the authors handled the data: Reference gene primers were amplified, and this amplification served to estimate nucleated cell counts. Using immunoSEQ multiplex PCR, the repertoire was profiled, and TCRdb retains in-frame clones only, with some absent. V and J calls and clone size are copied from that table; D and trimming were computed from the DNA. The data contain over 55,000 clones, about 81% of them singletons. V lost 3 bases and J lost 8, with 10 bases in between. Germline loops: CDR1 LNHDA, CDR2 SQIVND (reference sequence). The CDR3 contains 12 residues.

The V call is TRBV19, the J call TRBJ1-1, with D unclear. Sequencing was performed on peripheral blood. This TCR derives from a woman aged 55-75 years with acute or convalescent COVID-19. In nucleotides, the CDR3 is TGTGCCAGTAGTATTCGGTCGGGGGAAGCTTTCTTT. This sequence encodes CASSIRSGEAFF.